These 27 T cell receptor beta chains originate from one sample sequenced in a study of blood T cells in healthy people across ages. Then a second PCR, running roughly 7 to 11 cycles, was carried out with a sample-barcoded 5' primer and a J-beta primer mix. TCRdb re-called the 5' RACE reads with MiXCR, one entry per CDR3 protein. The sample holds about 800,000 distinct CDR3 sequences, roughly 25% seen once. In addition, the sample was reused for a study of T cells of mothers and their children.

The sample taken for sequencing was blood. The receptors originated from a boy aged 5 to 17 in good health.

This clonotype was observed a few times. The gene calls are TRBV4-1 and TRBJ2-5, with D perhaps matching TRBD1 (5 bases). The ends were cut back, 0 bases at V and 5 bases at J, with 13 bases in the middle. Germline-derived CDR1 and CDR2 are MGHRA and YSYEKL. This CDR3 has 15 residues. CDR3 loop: CASSQDRAGRETQYF. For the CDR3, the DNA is TGCGCCAGCAGCCAAGATAGGGCAGGGCGGGAGACCCAGTACTTC.

The CDR3 sequence is CASSYTQETQYF. The CDR3 nucleotides are TGTGCCAGCAGTTACACGCAAGAGACCCAGTACTTC. This chain connects TRBV6-2 or TRBV6-3 to TRBJ2-5; D gene unclear. This CDR3 contains 12 residues. The V gene lost 2 bases and the J gene lost 2 bases, with 3 bases spanning the gap. Per the germline V gene, CDR1 is MNHEY and CDR2 is SVGEGT.

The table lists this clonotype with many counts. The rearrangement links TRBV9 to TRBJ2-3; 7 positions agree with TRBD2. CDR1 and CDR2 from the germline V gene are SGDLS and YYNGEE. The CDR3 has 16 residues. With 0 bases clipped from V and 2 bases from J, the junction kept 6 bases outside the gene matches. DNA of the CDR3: TGTGCCAGCAGCGTAGACAACGGGGGGACCACAGATACGCAGTATTTT. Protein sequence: CASSVDNGGTTDTQYF.

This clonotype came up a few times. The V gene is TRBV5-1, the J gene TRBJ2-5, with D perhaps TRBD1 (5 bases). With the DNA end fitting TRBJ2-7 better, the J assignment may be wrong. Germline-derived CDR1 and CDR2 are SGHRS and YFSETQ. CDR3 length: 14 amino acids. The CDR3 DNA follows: TGCGCCAGCAGCGTTGGGGCAGGGATCTACGAGCAGTACTTC. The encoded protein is CASSVGAGIYEQYF.

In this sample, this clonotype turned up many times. The CDR3 region is CASSLPGLAGGVKTQYF. The CDR3, as DNA: TGTGCCAGCAGTCTGCCCGGGCTAGCGGGGGGAGTAAAGACCCAGTACTTC. This sequence joins TRBV12-3 or TRBV12-4 and TRBJ2-5, with 11 bases identical to TRBD2. CDR3 length equals 17 residues. V lost 5 bases to trimming and J lost 6 bases; unmatched junction nucleotides: 14.

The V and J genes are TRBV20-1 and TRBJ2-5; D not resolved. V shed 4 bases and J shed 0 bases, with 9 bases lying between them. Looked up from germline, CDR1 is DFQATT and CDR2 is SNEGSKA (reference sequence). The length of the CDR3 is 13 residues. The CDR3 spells CSAKTEYQETQYF. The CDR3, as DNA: TGCAGTGCTAAAACAGAGTACCAAGAGACCCAGTACTTC.

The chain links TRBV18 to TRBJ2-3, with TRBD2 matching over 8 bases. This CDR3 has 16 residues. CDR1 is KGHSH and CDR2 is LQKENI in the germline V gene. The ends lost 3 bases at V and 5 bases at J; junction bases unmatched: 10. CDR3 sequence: CASSPTSGASIDTQYF. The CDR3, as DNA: TGTGCCAGCTCACCTACTAGCGGAGCCTCGATAGATACGCAGTATTTT.

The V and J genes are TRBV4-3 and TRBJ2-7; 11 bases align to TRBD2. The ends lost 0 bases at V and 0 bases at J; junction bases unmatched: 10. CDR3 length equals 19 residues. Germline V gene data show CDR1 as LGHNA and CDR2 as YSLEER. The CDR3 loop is CASSQEARLTSGSSYEQYF. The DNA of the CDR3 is TGCGCCAGCAGCCAAGAGGCCAGGCTAACTAGCGGGAGCTCCTACGAGCAGTACTTC.

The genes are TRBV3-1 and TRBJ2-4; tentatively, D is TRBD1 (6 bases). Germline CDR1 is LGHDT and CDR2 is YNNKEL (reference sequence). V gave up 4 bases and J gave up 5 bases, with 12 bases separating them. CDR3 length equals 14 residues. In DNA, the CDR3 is TGTGCCAGCAGCCTACCCGGGACACAAAACATTCAGTACTTC. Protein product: CASSLPGTQNIQYF.

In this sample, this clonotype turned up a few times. The CDR3 loop reads CASKAGDTEAFF. CDR3 DNA sequence: TGTGCCAGCAAGGCCGGGGACACTGAAGCTTTCTTT. The chain is built from TRBV6-6 and TRBJ1-1; no firm D call. Germline CDR1 reads MNHNY; CDR2 reads SVGAGI (reference sequence). This CDR3 comprises 12 residues. The V and J ends lost 7 bases and 3 bases respectively, with 9 bases between them.

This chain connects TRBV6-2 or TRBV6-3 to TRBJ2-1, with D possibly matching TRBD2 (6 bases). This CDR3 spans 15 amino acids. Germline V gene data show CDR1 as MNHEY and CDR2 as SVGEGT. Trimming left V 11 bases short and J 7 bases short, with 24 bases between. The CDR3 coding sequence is TGTGCCGGCCGCAAAACGCAGACTAGTGGTAATGAGCAGTTCTTC. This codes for CAGRKTQTSGNEQFF.

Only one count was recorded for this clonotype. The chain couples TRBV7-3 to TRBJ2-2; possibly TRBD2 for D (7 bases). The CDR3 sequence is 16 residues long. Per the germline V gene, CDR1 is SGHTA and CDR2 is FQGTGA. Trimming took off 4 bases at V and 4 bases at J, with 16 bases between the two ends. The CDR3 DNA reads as TGTGCCAGCAGCTCAAGGGGGGGAGACGGCACCGGGGAGCTGTTTTTT. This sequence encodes CASSSRGGDGTGELFF.

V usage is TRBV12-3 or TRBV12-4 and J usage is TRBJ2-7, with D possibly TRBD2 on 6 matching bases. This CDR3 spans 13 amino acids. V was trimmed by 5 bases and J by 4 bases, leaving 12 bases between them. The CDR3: CASSESGLYEQYF. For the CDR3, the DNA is TGTGCCAGCAGTGAGAGCGGGTTATACGAGCAGTACTTC.

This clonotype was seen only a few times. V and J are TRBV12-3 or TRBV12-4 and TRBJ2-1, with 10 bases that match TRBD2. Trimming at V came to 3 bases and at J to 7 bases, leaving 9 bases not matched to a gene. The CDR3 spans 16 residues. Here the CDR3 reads CASSFLAGAPVNEQFF. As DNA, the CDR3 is TGTGCCAGCAGTTTCCTAGCGGGGGCCCCGGTGAATGAGCAGTTCTTC.

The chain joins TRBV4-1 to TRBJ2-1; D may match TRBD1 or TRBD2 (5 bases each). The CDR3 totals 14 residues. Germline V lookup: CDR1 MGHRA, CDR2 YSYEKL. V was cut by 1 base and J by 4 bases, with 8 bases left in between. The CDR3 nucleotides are TGCGCCAGCAGCCAAGGGGGACGATACAATGAGCAGTTCTTC. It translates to CASSQGGRYNEQFF.

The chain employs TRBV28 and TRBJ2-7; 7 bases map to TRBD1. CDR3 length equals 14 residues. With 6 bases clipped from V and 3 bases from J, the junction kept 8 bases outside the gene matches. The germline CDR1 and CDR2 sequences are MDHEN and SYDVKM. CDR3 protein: CASRPSQGRYEQYF. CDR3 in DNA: TGTGCCAGCAGACCCTCACAGGGGCGCTACGAGCAGTACTTC. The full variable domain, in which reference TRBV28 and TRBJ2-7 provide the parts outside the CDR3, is DVKVTQSSRYLVKRTGEKVFLECVQDMDHENMFWYRQDPGLGLRLIYFSYDVKMKEKGDIPEGYSVSREKKERFSLILESASTNQTSMYLCASRPSQGRYEQYFGPGTRLTVT.

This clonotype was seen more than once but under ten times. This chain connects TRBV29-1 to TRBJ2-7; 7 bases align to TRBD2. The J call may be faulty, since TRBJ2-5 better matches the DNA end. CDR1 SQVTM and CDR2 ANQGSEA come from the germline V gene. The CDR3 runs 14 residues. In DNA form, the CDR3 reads TGCAGCGTTGAAAGGGCGGGAGAGGGGGAGACCCAGTACTTC. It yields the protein CSVERAGEGETQYF.

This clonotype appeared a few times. CDR3 region: CATSDFGYGYTF. In nucleotides, the CDR3 is TGTGCCACCAGTGATTTTGGGTATGGCTACACCTTC. The genes are TRBV24-1 and TRBJ1-2, with D unresolved. The germline gives CDR1 KGHDR, CDR2 SFDVKD. Trimming left V 1 base short and J 5 bases short, with 4 bases between. The CDR3 spans 12 residues.

CDR3 sequence (DNA): TGCAGTGCTAGGGTACACAAAGCCTCCTACAATGAGCAGTTCTTC. Translated, it gives CSARVHKASYNEQFF. The chain is built from TRBV20-1 and TRBJ2-1; D is uncertain. The V end lost 3 bases, the J end lost 0 bases, and 12 bases lay between the germline ends. Germline values: CDR1 DFQATT, CDR2 SNEGSKA (reference sequence). There are 15 residues in the CDR3.

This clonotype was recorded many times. Here the CDR3 reads CASSDSNYGYTF. The CDR3 nucleotides read TGTGCCAGCAGTGACTCTAACTATGGCTACACCTTC. This chain connects TRBV27 to TRBJ1-2; D unresolved. This CDR3 region has 12 residues. V shed 5 bases and J shed 0 bases, with 4 bases lying between them. CDR1 MNHEY and CDR2 SMNVEV come from the germline V gene (reference sequence).

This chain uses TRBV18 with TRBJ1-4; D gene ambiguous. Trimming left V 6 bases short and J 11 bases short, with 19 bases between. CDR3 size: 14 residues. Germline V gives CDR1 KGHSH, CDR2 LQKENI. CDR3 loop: CASSLGALPGKLFF. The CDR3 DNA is TGTGCCAGCTCTCTCGGAGCCCTTCCTGGGAAACTGTTTTTT.

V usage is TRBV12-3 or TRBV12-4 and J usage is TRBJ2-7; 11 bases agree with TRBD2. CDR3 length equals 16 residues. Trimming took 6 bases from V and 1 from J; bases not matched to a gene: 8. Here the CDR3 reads CASRIAGGYSSYEQYF. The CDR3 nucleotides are TGTGCCAGCAGGATAGCGGGGGGGTACTCTTCCTACGAGCAGTACTTC.

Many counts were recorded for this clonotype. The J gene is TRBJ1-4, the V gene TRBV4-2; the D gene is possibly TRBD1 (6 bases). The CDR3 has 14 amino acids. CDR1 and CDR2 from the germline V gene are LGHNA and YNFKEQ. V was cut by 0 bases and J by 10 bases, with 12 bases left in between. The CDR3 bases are TGTGCCAGCAGCCAAGACCCGGGGGCGGCAAAACTGTTTTTT. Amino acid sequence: CASSQDPGAAKLFF.

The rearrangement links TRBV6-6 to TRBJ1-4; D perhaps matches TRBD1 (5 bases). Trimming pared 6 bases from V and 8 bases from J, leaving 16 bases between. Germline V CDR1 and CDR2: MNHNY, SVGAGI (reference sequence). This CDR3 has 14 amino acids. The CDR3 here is CASSPGTRDEKLFF. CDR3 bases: TGTGCCAGCAGCCCCGGGACCCGAGACGAAAAACTGTTTTTT.

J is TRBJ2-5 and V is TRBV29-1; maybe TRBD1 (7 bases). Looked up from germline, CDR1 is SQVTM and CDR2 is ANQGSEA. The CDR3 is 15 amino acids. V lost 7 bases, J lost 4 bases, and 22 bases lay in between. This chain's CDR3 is CSARDSSVVRETQYF. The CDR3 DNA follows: TGCAGCGCGCGGGACAGCTCCGTGGTCCGAGAGACCCAGTACTTC. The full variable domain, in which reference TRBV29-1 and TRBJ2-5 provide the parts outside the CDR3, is SAVISQKPSRDICQRGTSLTIQCQVDSQVTMMFWYRQQPGQSLTLIATANQGSEATYESGFVIDKFPISRPNLTFSTLTVSNMSPEDSSIYLCSARDSSVVRETQYFGPGTRLLVL.

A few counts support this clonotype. The CDR3 is CASSQGQAISNTF. The CDR3 DNA is TGTGCCAGCAGCCAGGGACAGGCCATCTCGAACACCTTC. The rearrangement joins TRBV3-1 to TRBJ1-2; TRBD1 aligns across 8 bases. Germline V lookup: CDR1 LGHDT, CDR2 YNNKEL (reference sequence). The CDR3 sequence is 13 residues long. The V segment lost 3 bases and the J segment 12 bases; nucleotides outside the gene matches: 9.

The CDR3 spells CASSLRGQRNTGELFF. DNA for the CDR3: TGTGCCAGCAGCCTCCGGGGCCAACGGAACACCGGGGAGCTGTTTTTT. The chain uses TRBV7-2 and TRBJ2-2; D may be TRBD1 or TRBD2 (5 bases each). This CDR3 spans 16 amino acids. The germline V gene has CDR1 SGHTA and CDR2 FQGNSA. The V end lost 5 bases, the J end lost 1 base, and 14 bases lay between the germline ends.